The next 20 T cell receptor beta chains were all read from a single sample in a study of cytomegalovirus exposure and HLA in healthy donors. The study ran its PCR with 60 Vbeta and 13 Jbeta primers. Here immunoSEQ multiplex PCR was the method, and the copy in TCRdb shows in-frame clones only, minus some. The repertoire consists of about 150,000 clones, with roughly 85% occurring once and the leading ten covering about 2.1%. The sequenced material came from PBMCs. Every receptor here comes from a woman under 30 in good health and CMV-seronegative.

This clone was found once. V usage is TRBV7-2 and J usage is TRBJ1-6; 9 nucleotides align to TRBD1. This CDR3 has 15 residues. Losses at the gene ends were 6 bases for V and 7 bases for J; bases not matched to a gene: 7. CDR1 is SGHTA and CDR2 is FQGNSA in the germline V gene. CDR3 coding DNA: TGTGCCAGCAGTTCCACAGGGGGCTACAATTCACCCCTCCACTTT. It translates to CASSSTGGYNSPLHF.

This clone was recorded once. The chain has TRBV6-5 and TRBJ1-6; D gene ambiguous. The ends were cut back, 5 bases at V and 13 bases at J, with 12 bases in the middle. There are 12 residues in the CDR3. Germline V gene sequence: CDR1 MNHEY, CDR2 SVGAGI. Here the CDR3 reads CASSHTFGPLHF. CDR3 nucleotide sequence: TGTGCCAGCAGTCACACATTCGGGCCCCTCCACTTT.

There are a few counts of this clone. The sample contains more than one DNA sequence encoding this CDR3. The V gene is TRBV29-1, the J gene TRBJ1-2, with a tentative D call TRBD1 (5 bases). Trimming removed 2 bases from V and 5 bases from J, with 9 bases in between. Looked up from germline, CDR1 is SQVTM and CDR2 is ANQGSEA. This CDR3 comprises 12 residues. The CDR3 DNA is TGCAGCGTTGAACAGGGAGGGTATGGCTACACCTTC. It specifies CSVEQGGYGYTF. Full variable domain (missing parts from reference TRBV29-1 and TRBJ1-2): SAVISQKPSRDICQRGTSLTIQCQVDSQVTMMFWYRQQPGQSLTLIATANQGSEATYESGFVIDKFPISRPNLTFSTLTVSNMSPEDSSIYLCSVEQGGYGYTFGSGTRLTVV.

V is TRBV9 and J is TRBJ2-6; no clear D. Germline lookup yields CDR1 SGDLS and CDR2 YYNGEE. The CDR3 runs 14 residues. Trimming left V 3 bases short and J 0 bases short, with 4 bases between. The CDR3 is CASSGSSGANVLTF. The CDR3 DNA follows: TGTGCCAGCAGCGGTAGCTCTGGGGCCAACGTCCTGACTTTC.

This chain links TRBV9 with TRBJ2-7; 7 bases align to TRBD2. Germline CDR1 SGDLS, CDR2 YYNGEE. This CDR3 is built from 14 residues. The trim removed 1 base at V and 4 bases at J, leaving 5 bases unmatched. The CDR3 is CASSVWDYIYEQYF. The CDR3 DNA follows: TGTGCCAGCAGCGTATGGGACTACATATACGAGCAGTACTTC.

The chain's CDR3 is CASSLEAGGFTDTQYF. CDR3 DNA: TGTGCCAGCAGCTTAGAAGCGGGAGGTTTTACAGATACGCAGTATTTT. The rearrangement uses TRBV11-2 and TRBJ2-3, with 9 bases identical to TRBD2. CDR1 and CDR2 (germline): SGHAT, FQNNGV. The CDR3 runs 16 residues. After removal of 0 bases from V and 3 bases from J, the junction contained 4 bases not matched to a gene.

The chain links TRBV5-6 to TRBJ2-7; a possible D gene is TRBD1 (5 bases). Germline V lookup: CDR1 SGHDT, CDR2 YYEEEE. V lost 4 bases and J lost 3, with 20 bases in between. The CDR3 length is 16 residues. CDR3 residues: CASSPRGWGLFYEQYF. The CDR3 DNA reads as TGTGCCAGCAGCCCTAGGGGCTGGGGCTTATTCTACGAGCAGTACTTC. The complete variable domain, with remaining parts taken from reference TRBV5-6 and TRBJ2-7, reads DAGVTQSPTHLIKTRGQQVTLRCSPKSGHDTVSWYQQALGQGPQFIFQYYEEEERQRGNFPDRFSGHQFPNYSSELNVNALLLGDSALYLCASSPRGWGLFYEQYFGPGTRLTVT.

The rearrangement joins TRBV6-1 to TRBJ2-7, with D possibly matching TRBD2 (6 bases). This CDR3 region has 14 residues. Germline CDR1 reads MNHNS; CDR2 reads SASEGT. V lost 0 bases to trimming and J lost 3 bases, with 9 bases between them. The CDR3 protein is CASSEAGGDYEQYF. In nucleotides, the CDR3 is TGTGCCAGCAGTGAAGCGGGCGGGGACTACGAGCAGTACTTC.

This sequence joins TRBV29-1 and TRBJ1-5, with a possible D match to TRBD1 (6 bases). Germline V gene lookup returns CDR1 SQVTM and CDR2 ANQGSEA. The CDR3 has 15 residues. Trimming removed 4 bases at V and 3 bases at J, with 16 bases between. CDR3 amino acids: CSVGAGGGANQPQHF. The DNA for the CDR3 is TGCAGCGTTGGGGCGGGTGGGGGGGCCAATCAGCCCCAGCATTTT.

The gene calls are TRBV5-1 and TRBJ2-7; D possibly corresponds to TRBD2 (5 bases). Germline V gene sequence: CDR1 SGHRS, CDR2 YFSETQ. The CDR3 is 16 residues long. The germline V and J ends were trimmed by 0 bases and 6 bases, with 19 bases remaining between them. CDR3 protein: CASSLEGHRGALEQYF. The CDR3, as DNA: TGCGCCAGCAGCTTGGAAGGCCATCGGGGAGCACTCGAGCAGTACTTC.

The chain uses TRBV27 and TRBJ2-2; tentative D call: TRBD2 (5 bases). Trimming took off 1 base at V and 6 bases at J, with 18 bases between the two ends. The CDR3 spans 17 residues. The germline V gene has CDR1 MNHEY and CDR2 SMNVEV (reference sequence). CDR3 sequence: CASSLFRLPGSAGELFF. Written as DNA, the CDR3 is TGTGCCAGCAGTTTATTCAGACTCCCGGGGTCGGCCGGGGAGCTGTTTTTT.

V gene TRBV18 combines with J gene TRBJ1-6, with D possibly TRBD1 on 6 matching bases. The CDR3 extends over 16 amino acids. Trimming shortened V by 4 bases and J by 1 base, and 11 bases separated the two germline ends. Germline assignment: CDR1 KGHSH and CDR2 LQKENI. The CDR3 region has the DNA TGTGCCAGCTCACTTAGAAGGGGGTCCTATAATTCACCCCTCCACTTT. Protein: CASSLRRGSYNSPLHF.

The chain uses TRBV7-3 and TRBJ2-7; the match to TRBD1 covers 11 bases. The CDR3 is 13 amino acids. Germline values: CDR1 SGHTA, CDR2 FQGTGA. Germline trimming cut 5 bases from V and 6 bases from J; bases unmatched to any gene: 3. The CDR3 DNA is TGTGCCAGCAGCCTCGGGACAGGGGGCGAGCAGTACTTC. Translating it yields CASSLGTGGEQYF.

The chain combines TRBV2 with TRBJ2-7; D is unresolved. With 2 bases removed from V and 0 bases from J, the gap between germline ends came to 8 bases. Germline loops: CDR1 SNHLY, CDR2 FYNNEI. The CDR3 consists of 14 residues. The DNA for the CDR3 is TGTGCCAGCAGTGAACAGGCGCCCTCCTACGAGCAGTACTTC. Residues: CASSEQAPSYEQYF.

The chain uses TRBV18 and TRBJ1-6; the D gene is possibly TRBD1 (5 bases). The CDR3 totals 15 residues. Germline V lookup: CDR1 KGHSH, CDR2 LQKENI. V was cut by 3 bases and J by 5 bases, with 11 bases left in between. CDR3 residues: CASSPGRVDNSPLHF. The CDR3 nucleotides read TGTGCCAGCTCACCCGGCAGGGTGGATAATTCACCCCTCCACTTT.

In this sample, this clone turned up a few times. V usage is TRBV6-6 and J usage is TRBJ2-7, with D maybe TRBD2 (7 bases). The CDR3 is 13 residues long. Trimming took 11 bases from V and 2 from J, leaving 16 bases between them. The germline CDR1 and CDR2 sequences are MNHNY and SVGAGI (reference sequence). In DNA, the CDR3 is TGTGCCTGTCGAAGGGGGGGCACCTACGAGCAGTACTTC. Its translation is CACRRGGTYEQYF.

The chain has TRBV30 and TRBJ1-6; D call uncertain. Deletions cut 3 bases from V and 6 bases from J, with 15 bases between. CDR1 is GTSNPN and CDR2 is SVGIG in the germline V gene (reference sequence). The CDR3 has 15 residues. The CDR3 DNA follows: TGTGCCTGGAGGGGAGTCTGGCCGTTTAATTCACCCCTCCACTTT. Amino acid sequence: CAWRGVWPFNSPLHF.

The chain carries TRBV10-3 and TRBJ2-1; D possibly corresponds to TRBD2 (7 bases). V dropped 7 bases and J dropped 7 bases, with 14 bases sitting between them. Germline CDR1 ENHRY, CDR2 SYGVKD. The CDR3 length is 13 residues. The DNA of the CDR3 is TGTGCCATCATGGTCGGGGGGCGGAATGAGCAGTTCTTC. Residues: CAIMVGGRNEQFF.

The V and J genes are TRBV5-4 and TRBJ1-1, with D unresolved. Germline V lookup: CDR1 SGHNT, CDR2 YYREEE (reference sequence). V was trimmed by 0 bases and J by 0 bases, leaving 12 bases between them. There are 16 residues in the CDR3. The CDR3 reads CASSLESGLMNTEAFF. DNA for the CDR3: TGTGCCAGCAGCTTGGAATCCGGACTCATGAACACTGAAGCTTTCTTT. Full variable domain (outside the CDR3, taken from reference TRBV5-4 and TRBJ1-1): ETGVTQSPTHLIKTRGQQVTLRCSSQSGHNTVSWYQQALGQGPQFIFQYYREEENGRGNFPPRFSGLQFPNYSSELNVNALELDDSALYLCASSLESGLMNTEAFFGQGTRLTVV.

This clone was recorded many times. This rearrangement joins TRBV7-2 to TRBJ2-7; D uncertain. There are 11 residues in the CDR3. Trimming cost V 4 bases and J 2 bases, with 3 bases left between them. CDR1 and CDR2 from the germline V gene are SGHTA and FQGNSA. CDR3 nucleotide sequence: TGTGCCAGCAGCTCCGCCTACGAGCAGTACTTC. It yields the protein CASSSAYEQYF.